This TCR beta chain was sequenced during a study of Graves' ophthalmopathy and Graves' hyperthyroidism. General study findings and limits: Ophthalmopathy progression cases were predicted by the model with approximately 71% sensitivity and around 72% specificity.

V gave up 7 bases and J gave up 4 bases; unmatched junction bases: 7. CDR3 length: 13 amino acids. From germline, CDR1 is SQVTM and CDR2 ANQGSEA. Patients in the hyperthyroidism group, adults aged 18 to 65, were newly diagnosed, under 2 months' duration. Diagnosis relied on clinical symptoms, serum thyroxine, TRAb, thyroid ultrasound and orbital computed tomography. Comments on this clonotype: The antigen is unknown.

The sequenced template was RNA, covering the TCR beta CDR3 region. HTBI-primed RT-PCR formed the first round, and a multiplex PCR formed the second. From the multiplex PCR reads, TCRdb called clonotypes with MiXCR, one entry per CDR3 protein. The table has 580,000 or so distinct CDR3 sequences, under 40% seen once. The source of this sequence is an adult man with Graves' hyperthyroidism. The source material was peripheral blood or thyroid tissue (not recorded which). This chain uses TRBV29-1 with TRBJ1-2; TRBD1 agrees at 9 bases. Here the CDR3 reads CSAYSGQGYGYTF. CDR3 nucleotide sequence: TGCAGCGCTTACTCGGGACAGGGCTATGGCTACACCTTC.